The 24 T cell receptor beta chains below come from one sample, sequenced in a study of blood T cell repertoires in COVID-19. Sequenced by immunoSEQ multiplex PCR; TCRdb stores in-frame clones only, minus some. The table shows 150,000 to 200,000 clones, with 89% occurring only once. The specimen sequenced was peripheral blood. Receptors originate from a man between 18 and 29 years old who had recovered from COVID-19.

The chain recombines TRBV5-4 with TRBJ2-7; the D gene is possibly TRBD2 (6 bases). This CDR3 region has 16 residues. Germline values: CDR1 SGHNT, CDR2 YYREEE (reference sequence). V shed 0 bases and J shed 3 bases, with 16 bases lying between them. The CDR3 bases are TGTGCCAGCAGCTTGGCCCCCGAGGGGACTTACTACGAGCAGTACTTC. Amino acids: CASSLAPEGTYYEQYF.

V is TRBV11-3 and J is TRBJ2-1; 7 bases match TRBD2. The V gene's germline CDR1 is SGHNT and CDR2 YENEEA. There are 16 residues in the CDR3. V shed 3 bases and J 10 bases; nucleotides not matched to a gene: 15. This chain's CDR3 is CASSFSTSQSPGEQFF. CDR3 sequence (DNA): TGTGCCAGCAGCTTCTCGACTAGCCAATCCCCCGGGGAGCAGTTCTTC. Full variable domain (missing parts from reference TRBV11-3 and TRBJ2-1): EAGVVQSPRYKIIEKKQPVAFWCNPISGHNTLYWYLQNLGQGPELLIRYENEEAVDDSQLPKDRFSAERLKGVDSTLKIQPAELGDSAVYLCASSFSTSQSPGEQFFGPGTRLTVL.

The chain couples TRBV19 to TRBJ2-2; D is unresolved. The CDR3 consists of 14 residues. V was cut by 11 bases and J by 3 bases, with 16 bases left in between. CDR1 is LNHDA, CDR2 SQIVND, per germline (reference sequence). For the CDR3, the DNA is TGTGCCTCCAAAGGCCCCCGGGACACCGGGGAGCTGTTTTTT. Translation gives CASKGPRDTGELFF.

The chain combines TRBV6-5 with TRBJ2-2; D is ambiguous. Between the trimmed V and J ends, which lost 4 bases and 3 bases, there was a span of 9 bases. Germline-derived CDR1 and CDR2 are MNHEY and SVGAGI. CDR3 length equals 14 residues. The CDR3 DNA is TGTGCCAGCAGTTCCTCTCCGTACACCGGGGAGCTGTTTTTT. Translation gives CASSSSPYTGELFF.

This chain uses TRBV28 with TRBJ2-7; the D gene is possibly TRBD2 (6 bases). The CDR3 is 15 residues long. Germline lookup yields CDR1 MDHEN and CDR2 SYDVKM. Trimming stripped 5 bases from V and 2 bases from J, with 16 bases between. This chain's CDR3 is CASSRPASATYEQYF. CDR3 nucleotides: TGTGCCAGCAGTCGCCCGGCTAGCGCGACCTACGAGCAGTACTTC.

The CDR3: CASSAMGVQDTQYF. CDR3 in DNA: TGTGCCAGCAGCGCGATGGGAGTCCAGGATACGCAGTATTTT. This chain joins TRBV9 and TRBJ2-3, with D possibly being TRBD2 (5 bases). Germline V gene data show CDR1 as SGDLS and CDR2 as YYNGEE. V lost 3 bases and J lost 6, with 14 bases in between. The CDR3 consists of 14 residues. Looking up the rest from reference TRBV9 and TRBJ2-3 gives the full variable domain: DSGVTQTPKHLITATGQRVTLRCSPRSGDLSVYWYQQSLDQGLQFLIQYYNGEERAKGNILERFSAQQFPDLHSELNLSSLELGDSALYFCASSAMGVQDTQYFGPGTRLTVL.

The rearrangement joins TRBV6-2 or TRBV6-3 to TRBJ1-6, with 9 bases fitting TRBD1. V lost 4 bases and J lost 6; bases outside the gene matches: 7. The CDR3 covers 16 residues. Germline assignment: CDR1 MNHEY and CDR2 SVGEGT. The CDR3 nucleotides are TGTGCCAGCAGTTCCAAGGACAGGGGAGCTAATTCACCCCTCCACTTT. Translating it yields CASSSKDRGANSPLHF.

This clone was seen only once. The chain is built from TRBV12-3 or TRBV12-4 and TRBJ1-5; D remains unclear. The CDR3 is made up of 13 amino acids. Trimming cost V 5 bases and J 5 bases, with 10 bases left between them. The CDR3 bases are TGTGCCAGCAGTCCCACGGGTGATCAGCCCCAGCATTTT. Protein product: CASSPTGDQPQHF.

The chain combines TRBV11-2 with TRBJ1-5; no firm D call. This CDR3 is built from 13 residues. Trimming left V 5 bases short and J 0 bases short, with 5 bases between. The germline CDR1 and CDR2 sequences are SGHAT and FQNNGV. The CDR3, as DNA: TGTGCCAGCAGCCCAGATAGCAATCAGCCCCAGCATTTT. This sequence encodes CASSPDSNQPQHF.

The chain recombines TRBV9 with TRBJ1-2, with a possible D match to TRBD1 (6 bases). Trimming shortened V by 3 bases and J by 7 bases, and 13 bases separated the two germline ends. The CDR3 covers 13 residues. Germline V gene data show CDR1 as SGDLS and CDR2 as YYNGEE. As DNA, the CDR3 is TGTGCCAGCAGCGGCAGGGGAAGGGTTGGCTACACCTTC. Its protein product is CASSGRGRVGYTF.

The rearrangement links TRBV10-2 to TRBJ1-2; 8 nucleotides align to TRBD1. V lost 8 bases and J lost 4; bases outside the gene matches: 3. There are 12 residues in the CDR3. The V gene's germline CDR1 is WSHSY and CDR2 SAAADI. This chain's CDR3 is CASQTGGYGYTF. For the CDR3, the DNA is TGCGCCAGCCAAACAGGGGGCTATGGCTACACCTTC.

The chain combines TRBV6-5 with TRBJ1-1; 7 nucleotides match TRBD1. Germline assignment: CDR1 MNHEY and CDR2 SVGAGI. The trim removed 8 bases at V and 0 bases at J, leaving 9 bases unmatched. The CDR3 length is 15 residues. CDR3: CASYRGGALNTEAFF. Here the CDR3 DNA reads TGTGCCAGCTACAGGGGTGGGGCTTTGAACACTGAAGCTTTCTTT.

The chain employs TRBV7-9 and TRBJ2-7; 10 bases fit TRBD1. The CDR3 is made up of 15 amino acids. The germline V gene encodes CDR1 SEHNR and CDR2 FQNEAQ (reference sequence). V trimming: 3 bases; J trimming: 3 bases; junction bases outside the gene matches: 5. The CDR3 coding sequence is TGTGCCAGCAGCTTCCGGGACAGGGGCCTCTACGAGCAGTACTTC. Encoded protein: CASSFRDRGLYEQYF.

CDR3: CASSFGVNQPQHF. Here the CDR3 DNA reads TGTGCCAGCAGTTTTGGAGTCAATCAGCCCCAGCATTTT. The chain links TRBV12-3 or TRBV12-4 to TRBJ1-5, with no clear D. With 3 bases removed from V and 3 bases from J, the gap between germline ends came to 6 bases. The CDR3 runs 13 residues.

This rearrangement joins TRBV4-3 to TRBJ2-5; 8 bases align to TRBD2. The CDR3 runs 16 residues. Germline loops: CDR1 LGHNA, CDR2 YSLEER. Trimming removed 3 bases from V and 4 bases from J; junction bases left unmatched: 10. The CDR3 here is CASSQALAGLGETQYF. The DNA of the CDR3 is TGCGCCAGCAGCCAGGCTCTAGCGGGTCTGGGAGAGACCCAGTACTTC.

The chain combines TRBV2 with TRBJ2-1; 9 positions agree with TRBD2. J was trimmed by 6 bases and V by 4 bases; bases with no gene match: 1. The CDR3 length is 13 residues. Germline V gene data show CDR1 as SNHLY and CDR2 as FYNNEI. The CDR3 spells CASSVLAGNEQFF. CDR3 DNA sequence: TGTGCCAGCAGTGTACTAGCGGGCAATGAGCAGTTCTTC.

This rearrangement joins TRBV19 to TRBJ2-1; no firm D call. The CDR3 has 13 amino acids. V shed 0 bases and J shed 6 bases, with 6 bases lying between them. CDR1 is LNHDA, CDR2 SQIVND, per germline (reference sequence). CDR3 residues: CASSIDRSNEQFF. CDR3 DNA: TGTGCCAGTAGTATAGACAGGTCCAATGAGCAGTTCTTC.

The chain uses TRBV5-1 and TRBJ2-7; no reliable D call. V lost 3 bases to trimming and J lost 2 bases, with 15 bases between them. The CDR3 runs to 15 residues. In germline, CDR1 is SGHRS, CDR2 YFSETQ. The CDR3 reads CASSSRQDHPYEQYF. CDR3 DNA: TGCGCCAGCAGCTCGCGACAAGACCATCCCTACGAGCAGTACTTC.

This clone was picked up a small number of times. The rearrangement uses TRBV13 and TRBJ1-1; 7 positions agree with TRBD1. Germline loops: CDR1 PRHDT, CDR2 FYEKMQ (reference sequence). There are 15 residues in the CDR3. Trimming at V came to 6 bases and at J to 1 base, leaving 8 bases not matched to a gene. The CDR3 loop is CASSQPGQKNTEAFF. DNA of the CDR3: TGTGCCAGCAGTCAGCCGGGACAGAAGAACACTGAAGCTTTCTTT. The whole variable domain, filled in from reference TRBV13 and TRBJ1-1, reads AAGVIQSPRHLIKEKRETATLKCYPIPRHDTVYWYQQGPGQDPQFLISFYEKMQSDKGSIPDRFSAQQFSDYHSELNMSSLELGDSALYFCASSQPGQKNTEAFFGQGTRLTVV.

The chain joins TRBV7-9 to TRBJ2-3; D is unclear. The CDR3 has 13 residues. V shed 6 bases and J shed 4 bases, with 11 bases lying between them. Germline values: CDR1 SEHNR, CDR2 FQNEAQ (reference sequence). CDR3 sequence: CASSIHTADTQYF. DNA for the CDR3: TGTGCCAGCAGTATCCATACTGCAGATACGCAGTATTTT.

The genes are TRBV27 and TRBJ2-2, with 12 bases matching TRBD2. This CDR3 spans 17 amino acids. The V gene end was trimmed by 5 bases and the J gene end by 1 base; junction bases not matched to a gene: 5. Germline V gives CDR1 MNHEY, CDR2 SMNVEV (reference sequence). The CDR3 sequence is CASSSPGLAGNTGELFF. DNA of the CDR3: TGTGCCAGCAGTAGCCCGGGACTAGCGGGGAACACCGGGGAGCTGTTTTTT.

This clone was counted a single time. The CDR3 bases are TGCAGCGTTGGGTCGGACAGGGGAAATGTGAACACTGAAGCTTTCTTT. Translating gives CSVGSDRGNVNTEAFF. The chain combines TRBV29-1 with TRBJ1-1; 9 nucleotides align to TRBD1. CDR3 size: 16 residues. Per germline, CDR1 SQVTM and CDR2 ANQGSEA. Trimming removed 4 bases from V and 0 bases from J; junction bases left unmatched: 9.

The chain joins TRBV27 to TRBJ2-1, with a possible D match to TRBD2 (5 bases). Germline V CDR1 and CDR2: MNHEY, SMNVEV (reference sequence). The CDR3 covers 16 residues. V lost 3 bases to trimming and J lost 8 bases, with 20 bases between them. Here the CDR3 DNA reads TGTGCCAGCAGTTTCTCCCAGGACGGGATATACTATGAGCAGTTCTTC. Amino acids: CASSFSQDGIYYEQFF.

The gene calls are TRBV6-2 or TRBV6-3 and TRBJ2-1, with D possibly matching TRBD2 (5 bases). Germline-derived CDR1 and CDR2 are MNHEY and SVGEGT. The CDR3 extends over 16 amino acids. Trimming shortened V by 2 bases and J by 6 bases, and 17 bases separated the two germline ends. The CDR3 sequence is CASSYPSGVGFNEQFF. The CDR3 DNA follows: TGTGCCAGCAGTTACCCCAGCGGAGTGGGTTTCAATGAGCAGTTCTTC.